The TCR beta chain under discussion was sequenced for a study of blood T cell repertoires in COVID-19. Study-level background: Acute and convalescent COVID-19 specimens originated in the United States, Italy and Spain. PBMCs, B-cell-depleted T cells, or T cells were the source of the cDNA or gDNA that made up the material.

In the original analysis: For nucleated cells, counts were estimated from reference gene primer amplification. Clones were read by immunoSEQ multiplex PCR, and TCRdb kept only the in-frame ones, dropping some. That table furnishes V, J and clone size, whereas the DNA furnished D and trimming. Among approximately 90,000 clones, roughly 80% were seen once, and the ten largest hold 15% to 20%. Sequencing used peripheral blood. This TCR was sampled from an elderly woman with acute or convalescent COVID-19.

CDR3 loop: CASGGQTNEKLFF. The CDR3 DNA is TGTGCCAGTGGAGGTCAAACTAATGAAAAACTGTTTTTT. The chain carries TRBV2 and TRBJ1-4; no clear D gene. V was shortened by 9 bases and J by 1 base, with 9 bases between the two germline ends. Per germline, CDR1 SNHLY and CDR2 FYNNEI. There are 13 residues in the CDR3.